The clone carrying this T cell receptor beta chain was seen many times. Antigen unknown. This sample stems from a study of regulatory T cells in long-lasting Graves disease. Overall study results and limits: Favored gene segments in persistent disease were TRBV28, TRBJ1-2 and TRBJ2-5.

CDR1 LGHDT and CDR2 YNNKEL come from the germline V gene (reference sequence). Trimming removed 4 bases at V and 0 bases at J, with 16 bases between. The CDR3 length is 16 residues. Through Arm-PCR of CDR3 regions and iRepertoire HTBI primers, TCR beta libraries were built. TCRdb re-derived calls from the multiplex PCR reads in MiXCR, one entry per CDR3 protein. The repertoire holds under 700,000 distinct CDR3 sequences, with more than 15% as singletons. Described time point: newly diagnosed GD, antithyroid drugs for less than 3 months. Making the TCR library involved RNA that had been extracted from PBMCs. This sample was also put to use in a study of T cells in Graves' hyperthyroidism and ophthalmopathy.

The receptor's source is a woman aged 40-60 years with Graves disease. This chain connects TRBV3-1 to TRBJ2-7, with D perhaps being TRBD1 or TRBD2 (5 bases each). The sequences come from peripheral blood mononuclear cells (PBMCs), collected at new diagnosis, from a patient treated with antithyroid drugs. CDR3 sequence reads: CASSPQGAVRSYEQYF. The CDR3, as DNA: TGTGCCAGCAGCCCCCAGGGAGCGGTGCGCTCCTACGAGCAGTACTTC.